The T cell receptor (beta chain) described here comes from a study of blood T cell repertoires in COVID-19. About the study: Whether acute or convalescent, the COVID-19 samples came from the United States, Italy and Spain. PBMCs, B-cell-depleted T cells, or T cells were the source of the cDNA or gDNA that made up the material.

As originally analysed: Reference gene primer amplification in the assay estimated nucleated cell counts. Using immunoSEQ multiplex PCR, the repertoire was profiled, and TCRdb retains in-frame clones only, with some absent. The D gene and trimming were derived from the DNA, and the V and J assignments and clone size from that table. This sample yields about 62,000 clones, of which about 87% are seen a single time; 1% belongs to the top ten. The junction had 11 bases not matched to a gene; V was cut back by 8 bases and J by 0 bases. CDR3 length: 16 amino acids. Germline V gene sequence: CDR1 LNHNV, CDR2 YYDKDF (reference sequence).

The chain links TRBV15 to TRBJ2-7, with 9 bases fitting TRBD1. Sample: peripheral blood. This sequence originates from a man between 65 and 85 years old with acute or convalescent COVID-19. Written as DNA, the CDR3 is TGTGCCACCGCTTCTAGAGGACAGGGGTTCTCCTACGAGCAGTACTTC. This translates into CATASRGQGFSYEQYF.